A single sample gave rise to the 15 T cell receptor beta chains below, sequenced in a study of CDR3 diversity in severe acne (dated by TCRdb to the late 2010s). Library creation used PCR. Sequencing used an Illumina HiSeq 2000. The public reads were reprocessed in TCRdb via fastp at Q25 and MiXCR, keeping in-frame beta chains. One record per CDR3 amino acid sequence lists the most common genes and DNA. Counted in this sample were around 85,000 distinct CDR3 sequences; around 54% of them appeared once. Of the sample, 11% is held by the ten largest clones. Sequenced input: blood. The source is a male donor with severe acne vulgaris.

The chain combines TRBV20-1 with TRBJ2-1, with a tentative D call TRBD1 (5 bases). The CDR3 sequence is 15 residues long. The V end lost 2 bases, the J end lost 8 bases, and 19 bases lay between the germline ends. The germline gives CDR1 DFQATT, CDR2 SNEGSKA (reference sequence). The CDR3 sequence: CSARSPGKVNYEQFF. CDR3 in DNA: TGCAGTGCTAGATCGCCAGGGAAGGTTAACTATGAGCAGTTCTTC.

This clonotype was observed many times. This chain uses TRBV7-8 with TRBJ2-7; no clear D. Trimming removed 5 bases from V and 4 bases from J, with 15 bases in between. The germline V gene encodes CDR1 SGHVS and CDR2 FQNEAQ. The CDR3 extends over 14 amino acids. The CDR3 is CASSTWTFTYEQYF. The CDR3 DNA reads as TGTGCCAGCAGCACTTGGACGTTTACGTACGAGCAGTACTTC.

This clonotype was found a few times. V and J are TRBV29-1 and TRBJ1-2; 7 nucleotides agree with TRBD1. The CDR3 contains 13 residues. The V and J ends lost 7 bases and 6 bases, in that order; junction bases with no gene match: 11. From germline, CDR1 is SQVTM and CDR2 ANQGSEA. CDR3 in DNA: TGCAGCGCTCTCGCAGGGGGTAAACATGGCTACACCTTC. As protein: CSALAGGKHGYTF.

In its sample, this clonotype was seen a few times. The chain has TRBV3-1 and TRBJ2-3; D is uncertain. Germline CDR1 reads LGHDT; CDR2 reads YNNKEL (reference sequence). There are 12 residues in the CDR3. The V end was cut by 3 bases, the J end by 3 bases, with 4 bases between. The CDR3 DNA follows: TGTGCCAGCAGCCACACGACAGATACGCAGTATTTT. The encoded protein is CASSHTTDTQYF.

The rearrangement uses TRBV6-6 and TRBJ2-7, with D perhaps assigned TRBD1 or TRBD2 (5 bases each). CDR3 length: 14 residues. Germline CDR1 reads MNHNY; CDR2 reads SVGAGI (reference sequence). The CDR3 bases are TGTGCTAGTGGTCCTGGAGGCAGGGCCTACGAGCAGTACTTC. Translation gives CASGPGGRAYEQYF.

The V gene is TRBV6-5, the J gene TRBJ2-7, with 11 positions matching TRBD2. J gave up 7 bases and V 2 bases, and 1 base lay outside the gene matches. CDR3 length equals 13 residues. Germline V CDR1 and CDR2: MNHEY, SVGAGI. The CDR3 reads CASSYGTSGEQYF. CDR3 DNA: TGTGCCAGCAGTTACGGGACTAGCGGAGAGCAGTACTTC.

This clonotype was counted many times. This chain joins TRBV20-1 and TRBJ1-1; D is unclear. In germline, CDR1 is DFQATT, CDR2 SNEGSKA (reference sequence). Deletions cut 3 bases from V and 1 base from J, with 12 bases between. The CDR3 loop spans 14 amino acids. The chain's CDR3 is CSASEARGNTEAFF. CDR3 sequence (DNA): TGCAGTGCTAGTGAGGCGAGAGGGAACACTGAAGCTTTCTTT.

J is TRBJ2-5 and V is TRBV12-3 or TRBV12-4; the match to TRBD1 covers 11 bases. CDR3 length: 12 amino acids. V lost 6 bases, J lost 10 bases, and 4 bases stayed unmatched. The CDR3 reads CASSPGTGGQYF. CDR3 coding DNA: TGTGCCAGCAGCCCAGGGACAGGGGGCCAGTACTTC.

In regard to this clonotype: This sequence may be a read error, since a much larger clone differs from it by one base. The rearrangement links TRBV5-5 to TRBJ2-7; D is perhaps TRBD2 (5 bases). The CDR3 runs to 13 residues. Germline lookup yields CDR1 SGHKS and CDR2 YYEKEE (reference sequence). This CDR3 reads CASSPYGVYEHYV. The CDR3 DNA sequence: TGTGCCAGCAGCCCCTACGGGGTTTACGAGCATTACGTC.

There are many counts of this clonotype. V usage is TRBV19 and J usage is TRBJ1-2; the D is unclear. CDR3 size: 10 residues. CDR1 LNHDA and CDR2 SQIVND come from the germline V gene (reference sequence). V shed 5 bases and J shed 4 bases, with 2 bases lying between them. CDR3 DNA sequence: TGTGCCAGTAGTTCCTATGGCTACACCTTC. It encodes CASSSYGYTF.

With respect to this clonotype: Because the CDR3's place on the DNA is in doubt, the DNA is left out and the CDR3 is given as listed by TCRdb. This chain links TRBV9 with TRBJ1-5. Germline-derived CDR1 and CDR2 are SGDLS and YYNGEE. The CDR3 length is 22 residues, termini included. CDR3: CASSVEGSSYEQYFGPDQPQHF.

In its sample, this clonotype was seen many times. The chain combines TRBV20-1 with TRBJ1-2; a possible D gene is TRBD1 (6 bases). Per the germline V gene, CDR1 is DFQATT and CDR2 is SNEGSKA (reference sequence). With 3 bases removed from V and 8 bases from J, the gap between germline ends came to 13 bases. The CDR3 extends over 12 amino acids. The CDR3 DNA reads TGCAGTGCTAGCGCTTGGGGGCCGGGCTACACCTTC. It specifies CSASAWGPGYTF.

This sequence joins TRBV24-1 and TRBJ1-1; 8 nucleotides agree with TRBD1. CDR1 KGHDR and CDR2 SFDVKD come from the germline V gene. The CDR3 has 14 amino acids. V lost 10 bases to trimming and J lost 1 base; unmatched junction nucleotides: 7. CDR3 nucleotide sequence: TGTGCCACAGAGAAGACAGGGGCGAACACTGAAGCTTTCTTT. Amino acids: CATEKTGANTEAFF.

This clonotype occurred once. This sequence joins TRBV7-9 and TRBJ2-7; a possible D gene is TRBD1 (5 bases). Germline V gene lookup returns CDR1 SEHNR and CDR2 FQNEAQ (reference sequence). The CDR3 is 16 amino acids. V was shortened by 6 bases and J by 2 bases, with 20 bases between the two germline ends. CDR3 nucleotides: TGTGCCAGCAGTCCCCTCAAGGGGCCATACGCCTACGAGCAGTACTTC. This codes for CASSPLKGPYAYEQYF.

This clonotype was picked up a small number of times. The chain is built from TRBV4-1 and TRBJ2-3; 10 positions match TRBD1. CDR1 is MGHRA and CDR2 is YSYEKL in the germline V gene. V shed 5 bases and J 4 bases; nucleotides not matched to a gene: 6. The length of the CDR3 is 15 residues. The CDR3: CASSLGQGLADTQYF. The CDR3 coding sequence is TGCGCCAGCAGCTTGGGACAGGGGCTGGCAGATACGCAGTATTTT.